The 2 T cell receptor beta chains given below trace back to one sample, sequenced in a study of blood T cell repertoires in COVID-19. Sequencing used immunoSEQ multiplex PCR; TCRdb keeps in-frame clones, though not all of them. The sample records around 120,000 clones, 86% being singletons. The sample taken for sequencing was peripheral blood. These receptors were obtained from a man between 65 and 85 years old who had recovered from COVID-19.

The chain has TRBV28 and TRBJ2-6; 7 nucleotides match TRBD1. CDR3 length: 20 amino acids. The V gene's germline CDR1 is MDHEN and CDR2 SYDVKM. After removal of 6 bases from V and 1 base from J, the junction contained 18 bases not matched to a gene. The CDR3 coding sequence is TGTGCCAGCAGCCCACCCTTCGGCGACAGGGTCAGATCTGGGGCCAACGTCCTGACTTTC. This codes for CASSPPFGDRVRSGANVLTF.

J is TRBJ2-1 and V is TRBV5-4; D is possibly TRBD1 (5 bases). CDR1 is SGHNT and CDR2 is YYREEE in the germline V gene (reference sequence). The length of the CDR3 is 14 residues. With 1 base removed from V and 7 bases from J, the gap between germline ends came to 12 bases. CDR3 nucleotide sequence: TGTGCCAGCAGCTTGAGTTCAGGGTGGAATGAGCAGTTCTTC. It yields the protein CASSLSSGWNEQFF.